The text below deals with one T cell receptor (beta chain). Its target is unknown. The CDR3 is 13 amino acids. The J segment lost 1 base and the V segment lost 9 bases, leaving 3 bases of the junction unmatched. The germline gives CDR1 SNHLY, CDR2 FYNNEI. This entry is derived from a study of radiotherapy plus CTLA-4 blockade in lung cancer. Study summary: For 18% of patients, objective responses occurred, and around 34% had disease control.

Study findings and constraints: The best predictor of response was reported to be early blood T cell clone dynamics, with interferon-beta. Some TCR clones had been derived from tumors. These clones expanded in peripheral blood after radiotherapy plus ipilimumab.

Method: immunoSEQ multiplex PCR; TCRdb's copy keeps in-frame clones and lacks some. The sample includes around 110,000 clones, approximately 81% of them seen just once. The sample consisted of peripheral blood, taken from a patient treated with radiotherapy plus ipilimumab. This clonotype was sampled from a human donor with non-small cell lung cancer that progressed on radiotherapy plus ipilimumab. Some clones in this sample may be carry-over from other donors' samples. The V and J genes are TRBV2 and TRBJ2-7; 10 nucleotides agree with TRBD1. CDR3 DNA: TGTGCCAGGGGACAGGGGATTTCCTACGAGCAGTACTTC. Its protein is CARGQGISYEQYF.